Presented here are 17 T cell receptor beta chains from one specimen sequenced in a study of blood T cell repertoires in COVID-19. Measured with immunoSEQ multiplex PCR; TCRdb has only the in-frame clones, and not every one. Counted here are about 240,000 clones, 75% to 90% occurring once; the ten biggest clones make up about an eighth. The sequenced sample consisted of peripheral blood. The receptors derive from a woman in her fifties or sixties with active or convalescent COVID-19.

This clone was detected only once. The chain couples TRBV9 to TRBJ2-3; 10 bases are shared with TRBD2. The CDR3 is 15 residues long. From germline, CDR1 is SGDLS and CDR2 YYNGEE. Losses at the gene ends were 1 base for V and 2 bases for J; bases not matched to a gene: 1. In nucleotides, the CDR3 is TGTGCCAGCAGCGTAAGCGGGGGGGCCACAGATACGCAGTATTTT. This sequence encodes CASSVSGGATDTQYF.

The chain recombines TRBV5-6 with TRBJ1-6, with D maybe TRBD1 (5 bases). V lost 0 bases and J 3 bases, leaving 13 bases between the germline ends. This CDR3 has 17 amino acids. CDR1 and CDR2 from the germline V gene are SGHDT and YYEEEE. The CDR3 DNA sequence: TGTGCCAGCAGCTTGGGAGGAGGGGCAGTCTATAATTCACCCCTCCACTTT. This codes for CASSLGGGAVYNSPLHF.

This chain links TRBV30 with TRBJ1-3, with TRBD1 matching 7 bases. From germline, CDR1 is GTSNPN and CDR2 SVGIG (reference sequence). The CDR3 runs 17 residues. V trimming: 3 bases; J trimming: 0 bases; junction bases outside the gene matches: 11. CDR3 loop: CAWRGRGDSFSGNTIYF. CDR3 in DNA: TGTGCCTGGAGGGGGAGAGGGGACAGTTTCTCTGGAAACACCATATATTTT.

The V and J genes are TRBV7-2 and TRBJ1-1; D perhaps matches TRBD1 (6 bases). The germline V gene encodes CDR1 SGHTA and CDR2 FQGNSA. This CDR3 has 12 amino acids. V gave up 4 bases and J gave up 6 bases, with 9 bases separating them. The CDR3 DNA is TGTGCCAGCAGCTCTCAGGGGTCTGAAGCTTTCTTT. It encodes CASSSQGSEAFF.

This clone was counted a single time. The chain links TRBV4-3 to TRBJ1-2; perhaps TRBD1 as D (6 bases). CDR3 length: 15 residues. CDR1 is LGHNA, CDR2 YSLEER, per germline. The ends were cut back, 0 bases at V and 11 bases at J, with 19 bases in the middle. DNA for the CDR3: TGCGCCAGCAGCCAAGATATCAGGGACACAATTTGGTACACCTTC. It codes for CASSQDIRDTIWYTF.

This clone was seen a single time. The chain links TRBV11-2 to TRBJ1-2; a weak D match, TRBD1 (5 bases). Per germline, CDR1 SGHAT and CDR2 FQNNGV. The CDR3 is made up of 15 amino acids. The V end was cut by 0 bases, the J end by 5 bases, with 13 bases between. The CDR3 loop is CASSLDAGKGYGYTF. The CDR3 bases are TGTGCCAGCAGCTTAGACGCTGGGAAGGGGTATGGCTACACCTTC. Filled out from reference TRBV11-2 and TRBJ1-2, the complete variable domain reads EAGVAQSPRYKIIEKRQSVAFWCNPISGHATLYWYQQILGQGPKLLIQFQNNGVVDDSQLPKDRFSAERLKGVDSTLKIQPAKLEDSAVYLCASSLDAGKGYGYTFGSGTRLTVV.

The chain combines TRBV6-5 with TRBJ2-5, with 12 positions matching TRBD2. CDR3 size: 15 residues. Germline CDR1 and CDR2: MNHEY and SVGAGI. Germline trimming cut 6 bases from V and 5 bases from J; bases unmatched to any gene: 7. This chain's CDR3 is CASRASGGARETQYF. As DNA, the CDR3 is TGTGCCAGCAGGGCTAGCGGGGGGGCTCGTGAGACCCAGTACTTC.

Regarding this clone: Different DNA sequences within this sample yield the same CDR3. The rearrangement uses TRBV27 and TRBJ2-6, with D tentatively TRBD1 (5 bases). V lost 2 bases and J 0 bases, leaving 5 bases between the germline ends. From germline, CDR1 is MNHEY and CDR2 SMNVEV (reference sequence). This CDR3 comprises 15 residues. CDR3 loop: CASSLRGSGANVLTF. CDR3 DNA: TGTGCCAGCAGTTTAAGGGGCTCTGGGGCCAACGTCCTGACTTTC.

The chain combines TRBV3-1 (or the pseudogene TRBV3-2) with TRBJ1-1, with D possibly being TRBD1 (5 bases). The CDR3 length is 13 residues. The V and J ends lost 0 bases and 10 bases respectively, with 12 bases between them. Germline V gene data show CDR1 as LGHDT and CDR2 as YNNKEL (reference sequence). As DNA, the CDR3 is TGTGCCAGCAGCCAAGACACCCTAAGGGGAGCTTTCTTT. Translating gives CASSQDTLRGAFF.

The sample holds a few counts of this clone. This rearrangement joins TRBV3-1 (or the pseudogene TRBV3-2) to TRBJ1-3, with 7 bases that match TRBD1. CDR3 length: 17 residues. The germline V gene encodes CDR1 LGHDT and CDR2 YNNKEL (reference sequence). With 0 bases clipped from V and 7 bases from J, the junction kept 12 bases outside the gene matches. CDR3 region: CASSQDPDRVWWNTIYF. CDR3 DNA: TGTGCCAGCAGCCAAGATCCTGACAGGGTGTGGTGGAACACCATATATTTT.

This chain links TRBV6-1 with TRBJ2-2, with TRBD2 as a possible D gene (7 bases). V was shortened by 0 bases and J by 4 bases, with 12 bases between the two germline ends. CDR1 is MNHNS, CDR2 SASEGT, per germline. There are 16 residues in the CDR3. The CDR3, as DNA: TGTGCCAGCAGTGAAGCGGGGGGGCTTATCACCGGGGAGCTGTTTTTT. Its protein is CASSEAGGLITGELFF.

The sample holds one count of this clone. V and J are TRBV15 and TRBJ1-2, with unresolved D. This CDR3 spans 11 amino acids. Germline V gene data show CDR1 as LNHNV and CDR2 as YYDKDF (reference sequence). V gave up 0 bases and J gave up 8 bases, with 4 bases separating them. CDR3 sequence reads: CATSREGGYTF. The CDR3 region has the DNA TGTGCCACCAGCAGAGAGGGCGGCTACACCTTC. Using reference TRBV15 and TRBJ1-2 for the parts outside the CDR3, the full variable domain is DAMVIQNPRYQVTQFGKPVTLSCSQTLNHNVMYWYQQKSSQAPKLLFHYYDKDFNNEADTPDNFQSRRPNTSFCFLDIRSPGLGDTAMYLCATSREGGYTFGSGTRLTVV.

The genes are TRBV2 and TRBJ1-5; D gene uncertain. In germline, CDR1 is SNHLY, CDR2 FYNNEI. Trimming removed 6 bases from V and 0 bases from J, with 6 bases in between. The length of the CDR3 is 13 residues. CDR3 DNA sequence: TGTGCCAGCAGCCCCAATAGCAATCAGCCCCAGCATTTT. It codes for CASSPNSNQPQHF.

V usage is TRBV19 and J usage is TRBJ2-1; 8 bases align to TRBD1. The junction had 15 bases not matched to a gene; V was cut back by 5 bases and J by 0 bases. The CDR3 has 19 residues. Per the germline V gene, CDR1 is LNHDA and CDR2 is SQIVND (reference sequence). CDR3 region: CASSRTGKPPDPSYNEQFF. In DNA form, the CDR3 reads TGTGCCAGTAGTCGGACAGGGAAGCCACCCGACCCCTCCTACAATGAGCAGTTCTTC.

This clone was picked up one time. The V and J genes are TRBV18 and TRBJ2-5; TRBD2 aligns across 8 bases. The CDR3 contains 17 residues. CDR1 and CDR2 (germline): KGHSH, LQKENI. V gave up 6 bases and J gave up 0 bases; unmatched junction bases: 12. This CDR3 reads CASSHKLSGEYQETQYF. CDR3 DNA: TGTGCCAGCTCGCACAAACTTAGCGGGGAGTACCAAGAGACCCAGTACTTC.

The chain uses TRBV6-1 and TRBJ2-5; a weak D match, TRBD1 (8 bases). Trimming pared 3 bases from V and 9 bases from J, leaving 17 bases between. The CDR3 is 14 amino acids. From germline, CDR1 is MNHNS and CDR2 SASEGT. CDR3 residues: CASSENRGGPPQYF. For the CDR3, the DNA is TGTGCCAGCAGTGAGAACAGGGGGGGCCCCCCCCAGTACTTC.

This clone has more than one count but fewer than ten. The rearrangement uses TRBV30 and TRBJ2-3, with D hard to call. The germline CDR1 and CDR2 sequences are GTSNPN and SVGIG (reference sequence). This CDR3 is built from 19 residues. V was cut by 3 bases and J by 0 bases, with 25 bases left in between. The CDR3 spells CAWSQNIPWAGASTDTQYF. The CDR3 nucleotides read TGTGCCTGGAGCCAAAATATTCCCTGGGCAGGCGCTAGCACAGATACGCAGTATTTT.